These 11 T cell receptor beta chains came from one sample sequenced in a study of beta chain features in type 1 diabetes. Investigators reverse transcribed all isolated RNA, so they sequenced expressed TCRB transcripts. The table came from immunoSEQ multiplex PCR; TCRdb's copy has only in-frame clones and leaves some out. Of under 450,000 clones in the sample, over 13% were seen once. Input material: naive CD4+ T cells from blood. These receptors originate from a woman between 18 and 29 years old in good health.

In this sample, this clone turned up a few times. This chain joins TRBV4-1 and TRBJ1-3; a possible D gene is TRBD1 (5 bases). The germline gives CDR1 MGHRA, CDR2 YSYEKL. The CDR3 spans 13 residues. The germline V and J ends were trimmed by 0 bases and 11 bases, with 11 bases remaining between them. The CDR3 sequence is CASSQDRGGAIYF. CDR3 coding DNA: TGCGCCAGCAGCCAAGATCGTGGGGGGGCCATATATTTT.

The V and J genes are TRBV5-6 and TRBJ2-3; D perhaps matches TRBD1 (6 bases). CDR3 length: 15 amino acids. V was shortened by 5 bases and J by 2 bases, with 15 bases between the two germline ends. CDR1 is SGHDT and CDR2 is YYEEEE in the germline V gene. As DNA, the CDR3 is TGTGCCAGCAGGACCCACAGGGCTTCCACAGATACGCAGTATTTT. Its translation is CASRTHRASTDTQYF.

The chain joins TRBV2 to TRBJ2-5; 8 bases are a match to TRBD1. J was trimmed by 4 bases and V by 4 bases; bases with no gene match: 14. The germline CDR1 and CDR2 sequences are SNHLY and FYNNEI. This CDR3 region has 17 residues. CDR3 protein: CASSGGQGTPGAETQYF. The CDR3 bases are TGTGCCAGCAGTGGAGGACAGGGAACCCCAGGTGCAGAGACCCAGTACTTC.

This chain uses TRBV4-2 with TRBJ2-2; 7 bases are shared with TRBD1. CDR1 and CDR2 from the germline V gene are LGHNA and YNFKEQ. This CDR3 has 19 amino acids. V lost 4 bases to trimming and J lost 1 base; unmatched junction nucleotides: 15. CDR3 bases: TGTGCCAGCAGCCCGCGTCTGATAACAGGGGCCCTGAACACCGGGGAGCTGTTTTTT. Translated, it gives CASSPRLITGALNTGELFF.

The rearrangement uses TRBV7-2 and TRBJ1-1; D is possibly TRBD1 (5 bases). Germline CDR1 is SGHTA and CDR2 is FQGNSA. This CDR3 has 15 amino acids. The V end was cut by 5 bases, the J end by 1 base, with 14 bases between. As DNA, the CDR3 is TGTGCCAGCAGCGGCCACAGGAGCACGAACACTGAAGCTTTCTTT. Translated: CASSGHRSTNTEAFF. The variable domain in full, with the rest retrieved from reference TRBV7-2 and TRBJ1-1, is GAGVSQSPSNKVTEKGKDVELRCDPISGHTALYWYRQSLGQGLEFLIYFQGNSAPDKSGLPSDRFSAERTGGSVSTLTIQRTQQEDSAVYLCASSGHRSTNTEAFFGQGTRLTVV.

There are a few counts of this clone. The gene calls are TRBV2 and TRBJ2-7; a weak D match, TRBD1 (5 bases). From germline, CDR1 is SNHLY and CDR2 FYNNEI. The CDR3 length is 16 residues. The CDR3 DNA is TGTGCAGGTCAGAACCTCGGACGGTTGGGGCACTACGAGCAGTACTTC. Encoded protein: CAGQNLGRLGHYEQYF.

The table lists this clone with a few counts. The CDR3 bases are TGTGCCAGCAGTGAATTGGGCAGGGGATATGACAATGAGCAGTTCTTC. Translation: CASSELGRGYDNEQFF. This chain links TRBV25-1 with TRBJ2-1; the D gene is possibly TRBD1 (6 bases). The germline V gene has CDR1 MGHDK and CDR2 SYGVNS. The ends were cut back, 1 base at V and 5 bases at J, with 15 bases in the middle. The CDR3 has 16 amino acids.

V usage is TRBV29-1 and J usage is TRBJ1-2; TRBD1 agrees at 10 bases. Germline V gives CDR1 SQVTM, CDR2 ANQGSEA. This CDR3 spans 12 amino acids. V dropped 4 bases and J dropped 10; count of bases not matched to a gene: 6. The CDR3 DNA reads as TGCAGCGTTGGTGACAGGGGGCTCTTCTACACCTTC. It codes for CSVGDRGLFYTF.

The chain is built from TRBV30 and TRBJ1-1; D is perhaps TRBD1 (5 bases). This CDR3 comprises 12 residues. V dropped 1 base and J dropped 7 bases, with 10 bases sitting between them. Germline-derived CDR1 and CDR2 are GTSNPN and SVGIG (reference sequence). The CDR3 coding sequence is TGTGCCTGGAGTGGGGGGGGGATTGAAGCTTTCTTT. Translated, it gives CAWSGGGIEAFF.

This clone was seen a handful of times. This chain uses TRBV5-1 with TRBJ2-3; unclear D gene. CDR1 and CDR2 from the germline V gene are SGHRS and YFSETQ. The CDR3 is 13 amino acids. V was clipped by 1 base and J by 2 bases, with 5 bases between them. The CDR3, as DNA: TGCGCCAGCAGCTTGTGGCCCACAGATACGCAGTATTTT. Translation: CASSLWPTDTQYF.

This clone was counted between two and nine times. The chain employs TRBV29-1 and TRBJ2-7, with TRBD2 matching over 10 bases. CDR1 SQVTM and CDR2 ANQGSEA come from the germline V gene. V gave up 6 bases and J gave up 0 bases; unmatched junction bases: 17. The CDR3 covers 18 residues. CDR3 sequence (DNA): TGCAGCGTACTAGCCCCCCTAGCGGGGGACTCGAGCTCCTACGAGCAGTACTTC. Encoded protein: CSVLAPLAGDSSSYEQYF.